This entry concerns a single TCR beta chain. The CDR3 length is 14 residues. Germline V gene lookup returns CDR1 SNHLY and CDR2 FYNNEI. The ends were cut back, 1 base at V and 8 bases at J, with 12 bases in the middle. TCRdb's table, derived via immunoSEQ multiplex PCR, lists solely in-frame clones and lacks some. The sample includes about 76,000 clones, around nine tenths of them seen just once. This specimen belongs to a study of OX40 agonist ivuxolimab in advanced cancers. Overall study: The study enrolled dose-escalation patients with hepatocellular carcinoma, melanoma, renal cell or head and neck cancer.

Specimen: CD4+ or CD8+ T cells sorted from blood, collected in a trial of the OX40 agonist ivuxolimab. This receptor was identified in an adult with an advanced solid tumor such as melanoma, head and neck, liver or kidney cancer. The chain links TRBV2 to TRBJ2-1, with D maybe TRBD2 (6 bases). In DNA form, the CDR3 reads TGTGCCAGCAGTGAAGGGAGCGGGTGGGATGAGCAGTTCTTC. Its protein product is CASSEGSGWDEQFF.